This record looks at one TCR beta chain sequence and its context. Its antigen is unknown. No per-base quality is available; no much larger clone lies one base away. The germline V gene supplies CDR1 MNHEY and CDR2 SVGEGT. Measured from the cysteine to the valine, the CDR3 is 13 residues long. CDR3 DNA only is kept here, 39 bases in frame from base 1. The data were obtained in a study of human T cells and chemical hapten exposure (dated by TCRdb to about 2021). Regarding the research as a whole: For sensitization, 2% DPC in acetone was applied to an approximately 2 cm by approximately 2 cm area of upper inner arm skin. Throughout the approximately 25-week study period, patients were also given weekly therapeutic DPC doses on the scalp. Patch tests used Finn chambers with 0.01% DPC on the upper back, scored after 6 days by International Contact Dermatitis Research Group standards. The mostly female patient cohort included alopecia areata with under or over 50% scalp involvement, alopecia totalis and alopecia universalis. Libraries were combined into a pool for sequencing, and differences in TCR yield between samples came mainly from small differences in library volumes within the pool. The study tracked peripheral blood TCR repertoire changes in vivo during primary and secondary sensitization to the hapten diphenylcyclopropenone (DPC) in alopecia patients. Blood samples were taken from patients before sensitization (week 0) and then at 2, 6 and about 24 weeks after DPC sensitization. About 28 alopecia patients gave blood for TCR sequencing at one to four time points (pre-sensitization, 2, 6 and 24 weeks). Beyond this particular receptor, the publication reports: After repeated subsampling, the strength of the expansion versus patch-test correlation and the threshold at which it became significant changed. Patch test score correlated positively with the number of PT1 expanded TCRs, reaching significance at thresholds 8, 16 and 32 but not at 4. Compared with pre-sensitization or healthy control sets, expanded TCRs formed significantly more large CDR3 similarity clusters, which is consistent with antigen-driven responses. The number of TCRs above 1 in 1000 frequency did not change with DPC sensitization; there was no evidence of global repertoire structure alterations. Because every patient had alopecia, a presumed autoimmune disease, the patients' immune response might differ from that of healthy individuals.

The meaning of the sample's time point label: patch test 3, about 24 weeks after DPC sensitization. The label giving this sample's treatment or condition can be read as: therapeutic diphenylcyclopropenone sensitization with weekly scalp DPC. Blood at each patch-test visit was drawn before the patch test was applied. Eligible patients were aged 18 to 70, diagnosed with alopecia, deemed suitable for DPC therapy, and excluded if pregnant. Unfractionated whole blood was collected in Tempus Blood RNA tubes, and total RNA was extracted from that blood. Libraries came from RACE. Reads for this sample came from a NextSeq 500. During library preparation, unique molecular identifiers were attached to individual cDNA molecules so that TCRs could be counted quantitatively and reproducibly. For every blood RNA sample, sequencing covered both the TCR alpha and TCR beta chains. As for how the authors treated the data: The median number of TCRs per sample was some 100,000, ranging from roughly 23,224 to 690,600. The Decombinator software suite was used to annotate the V, J and CDR3 of the TCR reads. To make PS versus PT1 abundance plots, every sample was subsampled to the same number of TCRs (28,000). Expanded TCRs were defined as absent before sensitization and observed at least eight times at the 2-week time point. In TCRdb, the public reads were trimmed at Q25 with fastp and aligned with MiXCR, with productive beta chains retained. Rows are unified per CDR3 protein, each entry keeping the most common DNA and genes. These V and J calls originate from TCRdb's pipeline instead of the authors' own analysis. The sample table records 210,000 or so distinct CDR3 sequences; under 30% of these occur just once. In total, the top ten clones hold 2.5% of the sample.

The receptor comes from a woman between 40 and 55 years old with alopecia areata. Some clones in this sample may be carry-over from other donors' samples. The V and J segments used are TRBV6-2 or TRBV6-3 and TRBJ2-7, with TRBD2 tentatively as D gene (5 bases match). The starting material was whole blood, obtained in connection with sensitization to the hapten diphenylcyclopropenone (DPC). The CDR3 corresponds to CASSYGEGTLPRV. At the DNA level, the sequence is TGTGCCAGCAGTTACGGAGAGGGCACATTGCCGAGGGTC.